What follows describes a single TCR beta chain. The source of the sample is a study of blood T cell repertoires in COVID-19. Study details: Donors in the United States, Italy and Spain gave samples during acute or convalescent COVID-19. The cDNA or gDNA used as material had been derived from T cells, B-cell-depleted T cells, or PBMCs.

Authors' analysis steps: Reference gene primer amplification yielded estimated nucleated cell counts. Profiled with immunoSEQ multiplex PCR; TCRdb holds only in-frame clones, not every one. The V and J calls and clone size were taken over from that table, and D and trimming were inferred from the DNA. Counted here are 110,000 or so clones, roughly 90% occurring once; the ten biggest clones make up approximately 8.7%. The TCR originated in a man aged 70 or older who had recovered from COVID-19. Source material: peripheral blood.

CDR3 region: CASSQELAGIRDTQYF. The DNA of the CDR3 is TGTGCCAGCAGCCAAGAACTAGCGGGAATTAGAGATACGCAGTATTTT. The chain has TRBV14 and TRBJ2-3; TRBD2 matches at 10 bases. Trimming cost V 0 bases and J 5 bases; bases outside gene matches: 5. Germline V CDR1 and CDR2: SGHDN, FVKESK. This CDR3 region has 16 residues.